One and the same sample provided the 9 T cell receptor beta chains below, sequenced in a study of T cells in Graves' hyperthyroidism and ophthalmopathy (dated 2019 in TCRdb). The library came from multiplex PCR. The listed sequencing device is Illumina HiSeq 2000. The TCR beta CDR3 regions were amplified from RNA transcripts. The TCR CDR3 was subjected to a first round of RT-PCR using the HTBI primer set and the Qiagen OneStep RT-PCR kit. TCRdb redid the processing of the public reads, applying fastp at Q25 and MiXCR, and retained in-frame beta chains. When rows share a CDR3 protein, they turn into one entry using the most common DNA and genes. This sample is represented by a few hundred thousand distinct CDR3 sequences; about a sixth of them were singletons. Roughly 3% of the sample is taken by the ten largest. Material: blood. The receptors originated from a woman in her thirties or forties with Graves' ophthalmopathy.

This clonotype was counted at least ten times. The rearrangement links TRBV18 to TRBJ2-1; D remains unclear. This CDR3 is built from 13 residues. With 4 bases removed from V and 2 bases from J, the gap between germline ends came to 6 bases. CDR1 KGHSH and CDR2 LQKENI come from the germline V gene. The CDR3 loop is CASSRSAYNEQFF. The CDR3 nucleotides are TGTGCCAGCTCACGTTCGGCCTACAATGAGCAGTTCTTC. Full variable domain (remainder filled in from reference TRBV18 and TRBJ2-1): NAGVMQNPRHLVRRRGQEARLRCSPMKGHSHVYWYRQLPEEGLKFMVYLQKENIIDESGMPKERFSAEFPKEGPSILRIQQVVRGDSAAYFCASSRSAYNEQFFGPGTRLTVL.

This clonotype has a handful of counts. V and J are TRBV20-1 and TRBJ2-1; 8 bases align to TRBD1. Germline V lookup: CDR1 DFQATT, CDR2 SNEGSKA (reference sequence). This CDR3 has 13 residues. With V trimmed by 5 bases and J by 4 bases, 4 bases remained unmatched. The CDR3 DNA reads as TGCAGTGCTTTCAGGGGGCAGTACAATGAGCAGTTCTTC. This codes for CSAFRGQYNEQFF.

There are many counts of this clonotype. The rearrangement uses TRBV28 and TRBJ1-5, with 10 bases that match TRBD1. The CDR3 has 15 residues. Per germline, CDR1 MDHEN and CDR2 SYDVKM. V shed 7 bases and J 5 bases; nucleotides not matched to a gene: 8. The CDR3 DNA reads TGTGCCAGCACCCCGGGGACAGGGGAAGATCAGCCCCAGCATTTT. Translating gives CASTPGTGEDQPQHF.

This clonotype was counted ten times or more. The CDR3 coding sequence is TGTGCCAGCTCACCTTACTTGAAGGATGAGCAGTTCTTC. This translates into CASSPYLKDEQFF. V is TRBV18 and J is TRBJ2-1; no firm D call. CDR1 is KGHSH, CDR2 LQKENI, per germline. This CDR3 region has 13 residues. V was trimmed by 3 bases and J by 8 bases, leaving 11 bases between them. Filled out from reference TRBV18 and TRBJ2-1, the complete variable domain reads NAGVMQNPRHLVRRRGQEARLRCSPMKGHSHVYWYRQLPEEGLKFMVYLQKENIIDESGMPKERFSAEFPKEGPSILRIQQVVRGDSAAYFCASSPYLKDEQFFGPGTRLTVL.

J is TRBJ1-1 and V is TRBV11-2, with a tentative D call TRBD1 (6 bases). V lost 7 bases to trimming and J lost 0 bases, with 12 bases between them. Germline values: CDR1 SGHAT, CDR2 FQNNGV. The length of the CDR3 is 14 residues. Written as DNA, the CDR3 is TGTGCCAGCAACCCACAGGGTATGAACACTGAAGCTTTCTTT. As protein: CASNPQGMNTEAFF.

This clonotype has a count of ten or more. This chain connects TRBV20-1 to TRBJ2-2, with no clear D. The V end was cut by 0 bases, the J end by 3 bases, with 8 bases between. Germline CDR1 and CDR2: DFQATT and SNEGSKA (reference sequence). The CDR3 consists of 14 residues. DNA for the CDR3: TGCAGTGCTAGAGAGGCAGGAGACACCGGGGAGCTGTTTTTT. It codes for CSAREAGDTGELFF.

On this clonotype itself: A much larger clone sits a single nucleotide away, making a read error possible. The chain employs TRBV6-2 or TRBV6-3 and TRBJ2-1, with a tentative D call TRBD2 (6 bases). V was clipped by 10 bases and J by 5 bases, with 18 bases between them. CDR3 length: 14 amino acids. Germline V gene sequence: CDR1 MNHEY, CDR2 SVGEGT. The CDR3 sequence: CANSLVADHNEQFF. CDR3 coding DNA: TGTGCCAACAGCTTAGTAGCGGACCACAATGAGCAGTTCTTC.

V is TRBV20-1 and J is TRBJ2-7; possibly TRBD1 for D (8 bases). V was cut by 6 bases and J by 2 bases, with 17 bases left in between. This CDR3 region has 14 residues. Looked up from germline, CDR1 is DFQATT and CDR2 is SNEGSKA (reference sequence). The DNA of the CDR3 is TGCAGTGCGCAAAGCGGGACAGGCCCCTACGAGCAGTACTTC. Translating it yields CSAQSGTGPYEQYF.

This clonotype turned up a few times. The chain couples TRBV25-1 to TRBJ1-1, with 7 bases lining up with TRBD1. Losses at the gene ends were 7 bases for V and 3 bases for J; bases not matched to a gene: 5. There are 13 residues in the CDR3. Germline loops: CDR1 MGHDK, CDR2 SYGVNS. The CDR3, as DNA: TGTGCCAGCACCTCAGGGGGGGACACTGAAGCTTTCTTT. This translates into CASTSGGDTEAFF.